Shown below are 10 T cell receptor beta chains from a single sample sequenced in a study of T cells in Graves' hyperthyroidism and ophthalmopathy. RNA transcripts gave rise to amplified TCR beta CDR3 regions. First-round RT-PCR of the TCR CDR3 relied on the HTBI primer set. TCRdb reprocessed the multiplex PCR reads via MiXCR and lists one record per CDR3 protein. The table shows some 600,000 distinct CDR3 sequences, with roughly 46% occurring only once. Sequencing used peripheral blood or thyroid tissue (not recorded which). The receptors shown here come from a woman aged 18-30 years with Graves' hyperthyroidism.

The V and J genes are TRBV10-3 and TRBJ1-4; 9 bases align to TRBD1. Germline V gives CDR1 ENHRY, CDR2 SYGVKD. The CDR3 sequence is 13 residues long. J was trimmed by 7 bases and V by 6 bases; bases with no gene match: 3. CDR3 amino acids: CAIRTGGREKLFF. The CDR3 coding sequence is TGTGCCATCAGGACAGGGGGGCGTGAAAAACTGTTTTTT.

This clonotype has a handful of counts. The genes are TRBV20-1 and TRBJ1-4; D perhaps matches TRBD1 (5 bases). From germline, CDR1 is DFQATT and CDR2 SNEGSKA (reference sequence). The V and J ends lost 4 bases and 5 bases respectively, with 17 bases between them. The CDR3 consists of 15 residues. The CDR3 DNA reads as TGCAGTGCTACCCGGGACCCCCAACGGAATGAAAAACTGTTTTTT. This encodes CSATRDPQRNEKLFF.

The rearrangement links TRBV2 to TRBJ1-5; TRBD1 might be the D (6 bases). Deletions cut 8 bases from V and 2 bases from J, with 16 bases between. Germline values: CDR1 SNHLY, CDR2 FYNNEI. There are 15 residues in the CDR3. CDR3: CASESGEVGNQPQHF. Written as DNA, the CDR3 is TGTGCCAGCGAATCAGGGGAGGTTGGCAATCAGCCCCAGCATTTT.

This clonotype was recorded a few times. This chain links TRBV7-9 with TRBJ1-5; D is unresolved. The V and J ends lost 8 bases and 4 bases respectively, with 12 bases between them. The germline V gene has CDR1 SEHNR and CDR2 FQNEAQ (reference sequence). The CDR3 spans 13 residues. CDR3 nucleotides: TGTGCCAGCCGGACGGAACTAAATCAGCCCCAGCATTTT. Translating gives CASRTELNQPQHF.

The rearrangement joins TRBV5-1 to TRBJ2-7, with no clear D. V lost 2 bases, J lost 3 bases, and 9 bases lay in between. The CDR3 runs to 13 residues. Germline V lookup: CDR1 SGHRS, CDR2 YFSETQ. The CDR3 DNA sequence: TGCGCCAGCAGCTTAGGCAGCGACTACGAGCAGTACTTC. Amino acids: CASSLGSDYEQYF.

This clonotype has a handful of counts. The rearrangement joins TRBV5-8 to TRBJ2-5; D not certain. The CDR3 sequence is 13 residues long. CDR1 is SGHTS and CDR2 is YDEGEE in the germline V gene. Trimming cost V 1 base and J 5 bases, with 9 bases left between them. The CDR3 protein is CASSLPEMETQYF. CDR3 in DNA: TGTGCCAGCAGCTTGCCGGAAATGGAGACCCAGTACTTC.

V usage is TRBV9 and J usage is TRBJ2-3; D possibly corresponds to TRBD2 (6 bases). Germline-derived CDR1 and CDR2 are SGDLS and YYNGEE. V lost 0 bases and J lost 4, with 12 bases in between. The CDR3 loop spans 15 amino acids. CDR3 in amino acids: CASSVAGVGSDTQYF. For the CDR3, the DNA is TGTGCCAGCAGCGTAGCGGGAGTAGGATCAGATACGCAGTATTTT.

This sequence joins TRBV24-1 and TRBJ1-5; 8 nucleotides match TRBD1. V was pared by 9 bases and J by 6 bases, with 6 bases of the junction left unmatched. Germline CDR1 KGHDR, CDR2 SFDVKD. There are 13 residues in the CDR3. Written as DNA, the CDR3 is TGTGCCACCCGGACAGGGCTATCTCAGCCCCAGCATTTT. It codes for CATRTGLSQPQHF.

V and J are TRBV7-9 and TRBJ2-3, with D possibly being TRBD1 (6 bases). The germline V and J ends were trimmed by 7 bases and 6 bases, with 17 bases remaining between them. The CDR3 totals 14 residues. Germline CDR1 is SEHNR and CDR2 is FQNEAQ (reference sequence). The CDR3 loop is CASKVLQGEDTQYF. In nucleotides, the CDR3 is TGTGCCAGCAAGGTGTTACAGGGTGAGGATACGCAGTATTTT.

V usage is TRBV10-3 and J usage is TRBJ1-5; no clear D. With 11 bases removed from V and 0 bases from J, the gap between germline ends came to 17 bases. This CDR3 region has 15 residues. The germline gives CDR1 ENHRY, CDR2 SYGVKD. CDR3 in amino acids: CAARLEGYSNQPQHF. The CDR3 region has the DNA TGTGCCGCCAGACTTGAGGGATATAGCAATCAGCCCCAGCATTTT.